A selection of T cell receptor beta chains follows, all from one sample in a study of T cell responses to AZD1222 COVID-19 vaccine. Clones were sequenced by immunoSEQ multiplex PCR, and TCRdb holds only the in-frame ones, with some missing. Among 150,000 to 160,000 clones listed, approximately 90% were seen once. The specimen comprised peripheral blood, sampled on day 0 of AZD1222 vaccination. The receptors originated from an adult in good health. Both conserved end residues are part of each CDR3. The D gene is left open where the match is weak.

D gene	V gene	J gene	CDR3 DNA	CDR3 protein
.	TRBV28	TRBJ2-1	TGTGCCAGCAGAGAAGGGACGGTCTCCTACAATGAGCAGTTCTTC	CASREGTVSYNEQFF
TRBD1	TRBV19	TRBJ1-6	TGTGCCAGTAGCAAGGACAGGGTGGGAAATTCACCCCTCCACTTT	CASSKDRVGNSPLHF
.	TRBV27	TRBJ2-1	TGTGCCAGCAGTTCCATCTTAACCGGGCTTTACAATGAGCAGTTCTTC	CASSSILTGLYNEQFF
TRBD1	TRBV6-4	TRBJ1-1	TGTGCCAGCAGAACCACCGGGACAGGGGACACTGAAGCTTTCTTT	CASRTTGTGDTEAFF
.	TRBV28	TRBJ2-7	TGTGCCAGCAGTTCTAGCTATAGCGGACCGACCTCCTACGAGCAGTACTTC	CASSSSYSGPTSYEQYF
TRBD2	TRBV6-1	TRBJ2-3	TGTGCCAGCAGTGATCGACTAGCGGGAGGGCCGGATACGCAGTATTTT	CASSDRLAGGPDTQYF
.	TRBV5-1	TRBJ1-3	TGCGCCAGCAGCTTGGAAGCAGGCTCTGGAAACACCATATATTTT	CASSLEAGSGNTIYF
.	TRBV4-2	TRBJ2-7	TGTGCCAGCAGCCAAAGTCTGAGCTCCTACGAGCAGTACTTC	CASSQSLSSYEQYF
.	TRBV7-2	TRBJ2-5	TGTGCCAGCAGCAAAAGTACCCTGGAGACCCAGTACTTC	CASSKSTLETQYF
TRBD2	TRBV10-3	TRBJ2-1	TGTGCCATCAGTGACCGGGAGGGAACCTACAATGAGCAGTTCTTC	CAISDREGTYNEQFF
TRBD2	TRBV6-4	TRBJ2-3	TGTGCCAGCAGTACTAGCGGGAGCACAGATACGCAGTATTTT	CASSTSGSTDTQYF